The entry below gives a single T cell receptor (beta chain) sequence along with its context. Study processing details: For nucleated cells, counts were estimated from reference gene primer amplification. Sequencing was performed with immunoSEQ multiplex PCR; in TCRdb, only in-frame clones are kept and a portion is missing. D and trimming were read from the DNA, whereas the V and J calls and clone size are those reported in that table. The profile shows 35,000 to 50,000 clones, about 91% of them singletons. The sample belongs to a study of blood T cell repertoires in COVID-19. Study as a whole: Samples representing acute and convalescent COVID-19 were sourced from the United States, Italy and Spain. The analysed material was cDNA or gDNA that came from T cells, B-cell-depleted T cells, or PBMCs.

Germline lookup yields CDR1 LGHDT and CDR2 YNNKEL (reference sequence). Trimming stripped 2 bases from V and 4 bases from J, with 16 bases between. This CDR3 spans 16 amino acids. The TCR sequence derives from a human donor in a cohort sampled during active COVID-19. Material: peripheral blood. The rearrangement joins TRBV3-1 (or the pseudogene TRBV3-2) to TRBJ2-3; D may be TRBD2 (7 bases). CDR3 nucleotide sequence: TGTGCCAGCAGCCAACTTGTCGCGGGGGCTGCAGATACGCAGTATTTT. Its translation is CASSQLVAGAADTQYF.